This paragraph covers one T cell receptor (beta chain) sequence. The entry originates in a study of blood T cell repertoires in COVID-19. Study-level background: Researchers got acute and convalescent COVID-19 samples from the United States, Italy and Spain. PBMCs, B-cell-depleted T cells, or T cells were the source of the cDNA or gDNA that made up the material.

Original analysis: Estimation of nucleated cell counts was performed using reference gene primer amplification. Only in-frame clones appear in the TCRdb table, and some are missing; sequencing was by immunoSEQ multiplex PCR. V and J calls and clone size come straight from that table; D and trimming were deduced from the DNA. Of 90,000 to 140,000 clones listed, about 85% are singletons. The CDR3 runs 18 residues. This sequence joins TRBV21-1 and TRBJ1-2; the tabulated D call, TRBD1, remains unverified against the DNA. TRBV21-1 is reported as a pseudogene. The receptor comes from a man aged 45 to 65 with acute or convalescent COVID-19. The sample comprised peripheral blood. Here the CDR3 DNA reads TGTGCCAGCTGCCAAGCCGGTTTGACAGCAAAGCCTAACTATGGCTACACCTTC. It specifies CASCQAGLTAKPNYGYTF.